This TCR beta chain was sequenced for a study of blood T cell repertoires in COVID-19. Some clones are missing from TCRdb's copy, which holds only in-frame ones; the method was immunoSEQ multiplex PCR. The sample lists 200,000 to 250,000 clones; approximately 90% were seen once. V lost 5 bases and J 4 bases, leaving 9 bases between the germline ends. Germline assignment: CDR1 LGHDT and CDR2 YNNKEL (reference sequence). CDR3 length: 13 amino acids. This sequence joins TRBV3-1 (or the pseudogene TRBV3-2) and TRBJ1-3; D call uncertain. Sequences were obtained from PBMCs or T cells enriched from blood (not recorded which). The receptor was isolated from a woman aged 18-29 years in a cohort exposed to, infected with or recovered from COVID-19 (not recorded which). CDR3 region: CASSSVAGNTIYF. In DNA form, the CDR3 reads TGTGCCAGCAGCTCAGTCGCCGGAAACACCATATATTTT.